Following are 22 T cell receptor beta chains from one sample sequenced in a study of blood T cell repertoires in COVID-19. The repertoire was sequenced with immunoSEQ multiplex PCR; TCRdb's copy has only in-frame clones and lacks some. The table includes around 370,000 clones, around 90% detected once. Material: peripheral blood. Receptor source: a woman aged 18-29 years who had recovered from COVID-19.

The chain has TRBV15 and TRBJ1-2, with a weak D call TRBD1 (5 bases). The V gene lost 1 base and the J gene lost 6 bases, with 15 bases spanning the gap. This CDR3 has 15 residues. CDR1 is LNHNV, CDR2 YYDKDF, per germline (reference sequence). CDR3 in DNA: TGTGCCACCAGCAGAGGGGAGGGAGGGGCCCATGGCTACACCTTC. Translating it yields CATSRGEGGAHGYTF.

The V call is TRBV3-1 (or the pseudogene TRBV3-2), the J call TRBJ1-1, with D uncertain. Trimming removed 1 base at V and 11 bases at J, with 17 bases between. The CDR3 contains 14 residues. Germline CDR1 and CDR2: LGHDT and YNNKEL (reference sequence). CDR3 loop: CASSQGVSGVHAFF. The CDR3 DNA is TGTGCCAGCAGCCAAGGGGTCTCCGGAGTGCATGCTTTCTTT.

This clone was observed once. The chain is built from TRBV3-1 (or the pseudogene TRBV3-2) and TRBJ2-1, with TRBD2 identical over 11 bases. This CDR3 comprises 16 residues. With 3 bases clipped from V and 8 bases from J, the junction kept 9 bases outside the gene matches. Looked up from germline, CDR1 is LGHDT and CDR2 is YNNKEL (reference sequence). The CDR3 DNA reads as TGTGCCAGCAGCCACGGATCCGGGACTAGCGGCGATGAGCAGTTCTTC. Translating it yields CASSHGSGTSGDEQFF.

This clone was seen just once. The gene calls are TRBV11-3 and TRBJ2-1, with D perhaps TRBD2 (6 bases). Trimming stripped 1 base from V and 7 bases from J, with 17 bases between. The CDR3 has 16 residues. The germline CDR1 and CDR2 sequences are SGHNT and YENEEA. The chain's CDR3 is CASSLVLTGDSNEQFF. The CDR3 DNA reads TGTGCCAGCAGCTTAGTTCTGACGGGAGACTCAAATGAGCAGTTCTTC.

This clone was counted once. The chain recombines TRBV6-5 with TRBJ2-1, with 7 bases aligning to TRBD2. V dropped 2 bases and J dropped 9; count of bases not matched to a gene: 4. The germline V gene encodes CDR1 MNHEY and CDR2 SVGAGI. This CDR3 region has 13 residues. The CDR3 is CASSYPGEGEQFF. CDR3 DNA: TGTGCCAGCAGTTACCCGGGGGAGGGTGAGCAGTTCTTC.

This rearrangement joins TRBV5-1 to TRBJ2-3; tentative D call: TRBD2 (6 bases). This CDR3 contains 14 residues. V lost 4 bases, J lost 0 bases, and 9 bases lay in between. CDR1 SGHRS and CDR2 YFSETQ come from the germline V gene. The CDR3 DNA reads as TGCGCCAGCAGCCCGGGGGTGAGCACAGATACGCAGTATTTT. It yields the protein CASSPGVSTDTQYF.

The CDR3 sequence is CASSLWQGGSTDTQYF. CDR3 bases: TGTGCCAGCAGCTTGTGGCAGGGGGGCAGCACAGATACGCAGTATTTT. The chain uses TRBV5-5 and TRBJ2-3; maybe TRBD1 (7 bases). Germline-derived CDR1 and CDR2 are SGHKS and YYEKEE (reference sequence). The V gene lost 1 base and the J gene lost 0 bases, with 12 bases spanning the gap. The CDR3 covers 16 residues.

The chain carries TRBV18 and TRBJ2-5; TRBD2 might be the D (6 bases). The CDR3 sequence is 14 residues long. Trimming shortened V by 3 bases and J by 0 bases, and 8 bases separated the two germline ends. Germline V gene sequence: CDR1 KGHSH, CDR2 LQKENI. CDR3 coding DNA: TGTGCCAGCTCACCTCGGGAGTACCAAGAGACCCAGTACTTC. Protein: CASSPREYQETQYF.

The chain has TRBV9 and TRBJ2-5; 7 bases match TRBD2. Germline V lookup: CDR1 SGDLS, CDR2 YYNGEE. CDR3 length: 16 residues. V dropped 0 bases and J dropped 2; count of bases not matched to a gene: 7. This CDR3 is CASSVGPASGQETQYF. CDR3 bases: TGTGCCAGCAGCGTAGGCCCGGCTAGCGGACAAGAGACCCAGTACTTC.

This rearrangement joins TRBV5-6 to TRBJ2-5; tentatively, D is TRBD2 (6 bases). CDR1 and CDR2 from the germline V gene are SGHDT and YYEEEE. The CDR3 loop spans 16 amino acids. The ends were cut back, 0 bases at V and 5 bases at J, with 17 bases in the middle. This CDR3 is CASSLALTGGRETQYF. As DNA, the CDR3 is TGTGCCAGCAGCTTGGCCTTGACCGGGGGAAGGGAGACCCAGTACTTC.

The chain's CDR3 is CASSLVEGPLDYGYTF. In DNA form, the CDR3 reads TGTGCCAGCAGCTTAGTCGAGGGTCCACTTGACTATGGCTACACCTTC. This chain links TRBV7-9 with TRBJ1-2; D uncertain. V was pared by 1 base and J by 3 bases, with 15 bases between. From germline, CDR1 is SEHNR and CDR2 FQNEAQ (reference sequence). The CDR3 spans 16 residues.

This chain uses TRBV7-9 with TRBJ1-2, with 8 positions matching TRBD1. V lost 1 base and J lost 3; bases outside the gene matches: 7. The CDR3 has 16 residues. In germline, CDR1 is SEHNR, CDR2 FQNEAQ (reference sequence). The CDR3 region is CASSLVRRGRHYGYTF. The CDR3 DNA reads as TGTGCCAGCAGCTTAGTACGCAGGGGGCGTCACTATGGCTACACCTTC.

The V and J genes are TRBV7-2 and TRBJ1-1; D gene ambiguous. V was trimmed by 2 bases and J by 3 bases, leaving 7 bases between them. This CDR3 has 13 amino acids. Germline-derived CDR1 and CDR2 are SGHTA and FQGNSA. The CDR3 sequence is CASSLLPYTEAFF. The CDR3, as DNA: TGTGCCAGCAGCTTACTTCCGTACACTGAAGCTTTCTTT.

The chain is built from TRBV30 and TRBJ1-1; no firm D call. The CDR3 is 13 residues long. The germline V and J ends were trimmed by 0 bases and 5 bases, with 10 bases remaining between them. The germline CDR1 and CDR2 sequences are GTSNPN and SVGIG (reference sequence). The CDR3 here is CAWSVIRRTEAFF. In DNA, the CDR3 is TGTGCCTGGAGTGTAATCAGGAGGACTGAAGCTTTCTTT.

This chain uses TRBV27 with TRBJ1-1; tentative D call: TRBD1 (6 bases). The V gene's germline CDR1 is MNHEY and CDR2 SMNVEV (reference sequence). V was pared by 0 bases and J by 4 bases, with 6 bases between. The CDR3 length is 13 residues. The CDR3 protein is CASSLSGATEAFF. The DNA for the CDR3 is TGTGCCAGCAGTTTATCGGGGGCCACTGAAGCTTTCTTT.

The rearrangement joins TRBV7-9 to TRBJ1-2; D remains unclear. Germline values: CDR1 SEHNR, CDR2 FQNEAQ (reference sequence). This CDR3 spans 12 amino acids. V lost 5 bases, J lost 7 bases, and 11 bases lay in between. The CDR3 DNA reads as TGTGCCAGCAGCCCCTGGGCCCCTGGCTACACCTTC. Translated: CASSPWAPGYTF.

This chain connects TRBV7-2 to TRBJ2-7; TRBD2 aligns across 7 bases. Germline lookup yields CDR1 SGHTA and CDR2 FQGNSA. This CDR3 is built from 16 residues. V shed 5 bases and J 2 bases; nucleotides not matched to a gene: 12. CDR3: CASSDPRGREPYEQYV. CDR3 in DNA: TGTGCCAGCAGCGACCCCCGGGGGAGGGAGCCCTACGAGCAGTACGTC.

The chain links TRBV6-5 to TRBJ1-2; D not resolved. Germline CDR1 and CDR2: MNHEY and SVGAGI. This CDR3 contains 13 residues. Trimming removed 10 bases at V and 4 bases at J, with 16 bases between. The CDR3: CAIRTSQSYGYTF. In nucleotides, the CDR3 is TGTGCCATCCGGACTAGTCAAAGCTATGGCTACACCTTC.

V usage is TRBV24-1 and J usage is TRBJ2-3, with 10 nucleotides matching TRBD2. The V segment lost 3 bases and the J segment 1 base; nucleotides outside the gene matches: 9. CDR1 and CDR2 from the germline V gene are KGHDR and SFDVKD. CDR3 size: 18 residues. The DNA for the CDR3 is TGTGCCACCAGTGATCCAGGACTAGCGGCCGATCGCACAGATACGCAGTATTTT. Translation gives CATSDPGLAADRTDTQYF.

This clone was seen at least ten times. This chain joins TRBV6-2 or TRBV6-3 and TRBJ2-3; D not resolved. Germline-derived CDR1 and CDR2 are MNHEY and SVGEGT. Trimming stripped 6 bases from V and 4 bases from J, with 11 bases between. The CDR3 is 13 residues long. The chain's CDR3 is CASSRGRADTQYF. CDR3 in DNA: TGTGCCAGCAGCCGAGGAAGAGCAGATACGCAGTATTTT.

This clone has a single count. The chain couples TRBV6-6 to TRBJ1-2; 7 bases agree with TRBD1. CDR3 length: 15 residues. Germline V gene data show CDR1 as MNHNY and CDR2 as SVGAGI (reference sequence). V shed 6 bases and J 4 bases; nucleotides not matched to a gene: 11. The CDR3 DNA is TGTGCCAGCAGCCAGGAGGGACAGACGACCTATGGCTACACCTTC. This encodes CASSQEGQTTYGYTF.

The V call is TRBV4-1, the J call TRBJ2-1; D is possibly TRBD2 (6 bases). The V end lost 1 base, the J end lost 2 bases, and 15 bases lay between the germline ends. The CDR3 extends over 17 amino acids. Per germline, CDR1 MGHRA and CDR2 YSYEKL. CDR3 sequence (DNA): TGCGCCAGCAGCCAAGTCTTATTAGCGGAGACCTACAATGAGCAGTTCTTC. Translated, it gives CASSQVLLAETYNEQFF.